The rows below give T cell receptor beta chains drawn from one sample of a study of cytomegalovirus exposure and HLA in healthy donors. Repertoires were generated with immunoSEQ multiplex PCR, while TCRdb's copy carries only in-frame clones and drops some. Among approximately 170,000 clones listed, 75% to 90% were seen once. Sequencing was carried out using PBMCs. These receptors came from a male donor in good health and CMV-seronegative. CDR3s include the opening cysteine and the closing phenylalanine or tryptophan. The D gene is left open where the match is weak. Only part of the rows carry a size: once, few, many, or a class if the clone is expanded.

j_gene: TRBJ2-2
d_gene: .
v_gene: TRBV5-1
abundance: once
CDR3nt: TGCGCCAGCAGCGAATTCAGGAACACCGGGGAGCTGTTTTTT
CDR3aa: CASSEFRNTGELFF

j_gene: TRBJ1-2
d_gene: TRBD1
v_gene: TRBV29-1
abundance: .
CDR3nt: TGCAGCGTTGGGGAGACAGGGGTAAATGGCTACACCTTC
CDR3aa: CSVGETGVNGYTF

j_gene: TRBJ1-2
d_gene: .
v_gene: TRBV14
abundance: few
CDR3nt: TGTGCCAGCAGCCAAGGCCAGAGGATCGGCTACACCTTC
CDR3aa: CASSQGQRIGYTF

j_gene: TRBJ2-2
d_gene: TRBD1
v_gene: TRBV9
abundance: .
CDR3nt: TGTGCCAGCAGCGACAGGGGGCGGACCGGGGAGCTGTTTTTT
CDR3aa: CASSDRGRTGELFF

j_gene: TRBJ2-5
d_gene: .
v_gene: TRBV7-2
abundance: .
CDR3nt: TGTGCCAGCAGCTTAAATCCAGGGGCGGGGGAGCAGTACTTC
CDR3aa: CASSLNPGAGEQYF

j_gene: TRBJ2-7
d_gene: TRBD1
v_gene: TRBV5-1
abundance: .
CDR3nt: TGCGCCAGCAGCTTGCTGGACAGGACCTACGAGCAGTACTTC
CDR3aa: CASSLLDRTYEQYF

j_gene: TRBJ1-1
d_gene: .
v_gene: TRBV10-3
abundance: once
CDR3nt: TGTGCCATCAGTGTGGGGCTAATGAACACTGAAGCTTTCTTT
CDR3aa: CAISVGLMNTEAFF

j_gene: TRBJ1-6
d_gene: .
v_gene: TRBV5-1
abundance: .
CDR3nt: TGCGCCAGCAGCTTGAGAACAGATAATTCACCCCTCCACTTT
CDR3aa: CASSLRTDNSPLHF

j_gene: TRBJ1-6
d_gene: TRBD1
v_gene: TRBV4-3
abundance: .
CDR3nt: TGCGCCAGCAGCCAAGTTGGCCCAGGACAGGGGAATTCACCCCTCCACTTT
CDR3aa: CASSQVGPGQGNSPLHF

j_gene: TRBJ1-3
d_gene: TRBD1
v_gene: TRBV6-1
abundance: once
CDR3nt: TGTGCCAGCCGGACAGGGGGCTCTGGAAACACCATATATTTT
CDR3aa: CASRTGGSGNTIYF

j_gene: TRBJ1-1
d_gene: .
v_gene: TRBV5-5
abundance: once
CDR3nt: TGTGCCAGCAGCTTCTCAGCTGAAGCTTTCTTT
CDR3aa: CASSFSAEAFF

j_gene: TRBJ2-3
d_gene: .
v_gene: TRBV7-6
abundance: few
CDR3nt: TGTGCCAGCAGCTTAGGGGCCTACTCAGATACGCAGTATTTT
CDR3aa: CASSLGAYSDTQYF

j_gene: TRBJ1-1
d_gene: .
v_gene: TRBV5-1
abundance: .
CDR3nt: TGCGCCAGCAGCCTAATACAGGGGAACACTGAAGCTTTCTTT
CDR3aa: CASSLIQGNTEAFF

j_gene: TRBJ2-5
d_gene: .
v_gene: TRBV9
abundance: .
CDR3nt: TGTGCCAGCAGCGTCAGGATCCAAGAGACCCAGTACTTC
CDR3aa: CASSVRIQETQYF

j_gene: TRBJ2-4
d_gene: TRBD1
v_gene: TRBV19
abundance: .
CDR3nt: TGTGCCAGTAGTATGGGAACCGGGACAGGGAATAACATTCAGTACTTC
CDR3aa: CASSMGTGTGNNIQYF

j_gene: TRBJ2-5
d_gene: .
v_gene: TRBV9
abundance: .
CDR3nt: TGTGCCAGCAGCGTAGAAGGTCAGGGGAGAGGAGAGACCCAGTACTTC
CDR3aa: CASSVEGQGRGETQYF

j_gene: TRBJ1-1
d_gene: .
v_gene: TRBV12-5
abundance: .
CDR3nt: TGTGCTAGTGGTTTGTCCGGACAGCGAGAAGCTTTCTTT
CDR3aa: CASGLSGQREAFF

j_gene: TRBJ2-7
d_gene: .
v_gene: TRBV7-8
abundance: .
CDR3nt: TGTGCCAGCAGCTTAGTTAAGGGCGGGGCCTACGAGCAGTACTTC
CDR3aa: CASSLVKGGAYEQYF

j_gene: TRBJ1-2
d_gene: .
v_gene: TRBV9
abundance: once
CDR3nt: TGTGCCAGCGGACCCAGCAGGGGCTATGGCTACACCTTC
CDR3aa: CASGPSRGYGYTF

j_gene: TRBJ1-2
d_gene: .
v_gene: TRBV5-1
abundance: .
CDR3nt: TGCGCCAGCAGCTTACAGGGTGACTACACCTTC
CDR3aa: CASSLQGDYTF

j_gene: TRBJ2-1
d_gene: .
v_gene: TRBV5-1
abundance: .
CDR3nt: TGCGCCAGCAGCCCGTGGTCGCCCGGGGACAATGAGCAGTTCTTC
CDR3aa: CASSPWSPGDNEQFF

j_gene: TRBJ1-2
d_gene: .
v_gene: TRBV5-1
abundance: .
CDR3nt: TGCGCCAGCAGCTTGGGGCAGACAGGAGACTATGGCTACACCTTC
CDR3aa: CASSLGQTGDYGYTF

j_gene: TRBJ1-1
d_gene: .
v_gene: TRBV18
abundance: .
CDR3nt: TGTGCCAGCTCACCACCGTCAGGCCTGAACACTGAAGCTTTCTTT
CDR3aa: CASSPPSGLNTEAFF

j_gene: TRBJ1-2
d_gene: .
v_gene: TRBV27
abundance: .
CDR3nt: TGTGCCAGCGGCTCGTTCAACTATGGCTACACCTTC
CDR3aa: CASGSFNYGYTF

j_gene: TRBJ2-5
d_gene: TRBD2
v_gene: TRBV5-1
abundance: .
CDR3nt: TGCGCCAGCAGCGCCATGCGGGGGGCTGAGACCCAGTACTTC
CDR3aa: CASSAMRGAETQYF

j_gene: TRBJ1-6
d_gene: .
v_gene: TRBV7-2
abundance: .
CDR3nt: TGTGCCAGCAGCTTAGTGGCACCTCCGGAGAATTCACCCCTCCACTTT
CDR3aa: CASSLVAPPENSPLHF